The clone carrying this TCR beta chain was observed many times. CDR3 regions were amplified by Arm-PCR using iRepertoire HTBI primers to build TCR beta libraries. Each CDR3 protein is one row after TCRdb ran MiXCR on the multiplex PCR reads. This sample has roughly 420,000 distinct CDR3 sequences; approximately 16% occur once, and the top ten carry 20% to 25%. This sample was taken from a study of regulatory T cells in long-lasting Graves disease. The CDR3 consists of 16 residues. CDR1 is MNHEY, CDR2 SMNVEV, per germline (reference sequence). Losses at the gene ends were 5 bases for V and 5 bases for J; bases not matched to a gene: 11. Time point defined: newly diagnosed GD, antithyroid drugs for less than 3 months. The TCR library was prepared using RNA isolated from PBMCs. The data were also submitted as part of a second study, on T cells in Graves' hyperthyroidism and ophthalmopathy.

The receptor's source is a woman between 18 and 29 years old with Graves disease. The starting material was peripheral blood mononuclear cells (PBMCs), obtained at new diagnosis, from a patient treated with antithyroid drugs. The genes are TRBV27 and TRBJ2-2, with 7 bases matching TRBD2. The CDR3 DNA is TGTGCCAGCAGTCCCTTTCCTAGCGGAGGGACCGGGGAGCTGTTTTTT. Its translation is CASSPFPSGGTGELFF.